These T cell receptor beta chains were read from a single sample in a study of cytomegalovirus exposure and HLA in healthy donors. The assay was immunoSEQ multiplex PCR, and TCRdb's table has in-frame clones only and misses some. The sample holds some 100,000 clones, 76% seen once. Sequences were obtained from PBMCs. Source of these receptors: a woman aged 45-60 years in good health and CMV-seropositive. Both conserved end residues are part of each CDR3. Each record gives: J gene, clone size, D gene, V gene, CDR3 protein, CDR3 DNA. The D gene is left open where the match is weak. Size is stated for part of the rows, as once, few or many counts, or as a class when the clone is expanded.

TRBJ1-1 | - | - | TRBV5-1 | CASSSPVGEVTEAFF | TGCGCCAGCAGCTCCCCTGTCGGGGAGGTTACTGAAGCTTTCTTT
TRBJ2-3 | - | TRBD2 | TRBV9 | CASGRLAGGPDTQYF | TGTGCCAGCGGCCGACTAGCGGGAGGGCCAGATACGCAGTATTTT
TRBJ2-7 | - | TRBD2 | TRBV11-2 | CASSLGTSGPYEQYF | TGTGCCAGCAGCTTAGGGACTAGCGGTCCCTACGAGCAGTACTTC
TRBJ1-5 | - | - | TRBV19 | CASTSRGRNQPQHF | TGTGCCAGTACCTCCCGAGGCCGCAATCAGCCCCAGCATTTT
TRBJ2-1 | - | - | TRBV7-3 | CASSLSATYNEQFF | TGTGCCAGCAGCCTCTCAGCGACTTACAATGAGCAGTTCTTC
TRBJ2-1 | - | - | TRBV7-3 | CASSLGTGSYNEQFF | TGTGCCAGCAGCTTAGGGACTGGCTCCTACAATGAGCAGTTCTTC
TRBJ1-6 | - | TRBD1 | TRBV7-8 | CASSRDRVRNSPLHF | TGTGCCAGCAGCCGAGACAGGGTCAGGAATTCACCCCTCCACTTT
TRBJ2-7 | - | - | TRBV25-1 | CASSGIPGLTSSYEQYF | TGTGCCAGCAGTGGCATCCCGGGACTCACGAGCTCCTACGAGCAGTACTTC
TRBJ1-2 | - | - | TRBV6-1 | CASSEARRGHRFYGYTF | TGTGCCAGCAGTGAAGCGCGGAGGGGTCATAGATTCTATGGCTACACCTTC
TRBJ2-1 | once | - | TRBV5-3 | CARSTSSQQFF | TGTGCCAGAAGCACATCCTCCCAGCAGTTCTTC
TRBJ1-3 | - | - | TRBV30 | CAWSSSGNTIYF | TGTGCCTGGAGTTCTTCTGGAAACACCATATATTTT
TRBJ1-5 | - | - | TRBV5-1 | CASSLDGYSNQPQHF | TGCGCCAGCAGCTTGGACGGTTATAGCAATCAGCCCCAGCATTTT
TRBJ2-3 | - | TRBD1 | TRBV7-9 | CASSFQGATDTQYF | TGTGCCAGCAGCTTCCAGGGGGCCACAGATACGCAGTATTTT
TRBJ2-7 | - | - | TRBV5-4 | CASSSYLGGGSYEQYF | TGTGCCAGCAGTTCATACTTAGGCGGCGGCTCCTACGAGCAGTACTTC
TRBJ1-2 | few | - | TRBV4-1 | CASRDPRRGTNYGYTF | TGCGCCAGCAGAGATCCGAGGAGGGGAACTAACTATGGCTACACCTTC
TRBJ1-1 | - | - | TRBV30 | CAWNPSPGAEAFF | TGTGCCTGGAACCCATCTCCGGGGGCTGAAGCTTTCTTT
TRBJ2-7 | few | TRBD2 | TRBV4-2 | CASMGGTYEQYF | TGTGCCAGCATGGGAGGGACCTACGAGCAGTACTTC
TRBJ2-7 | once | - | TRBV6-6 | CASWGDSYEQYF | TGTGCCAGCTGGGGGGACAGCTACGAGCAGTACTTC
TRBJ1-4 | - | - | TRBV6-1 | CASSIRSGNEKLFF | TGTGCCAGCAGTATTCGGAGCGGGAATGAAAAACTGTTTTTT
TRBJ2-3 | - | - | TRBV5-8 | CASSLAEYSVTDTQYF | TGTGCCAGCAGCTTGGCCGAGTACTCCGTCACAGATACGCAGTATTTT
TRBJ2-7 | - | - | TRBV5-1 | CASSLGAGATYEQYF | TGCGCCAGCAGCTTGGGGGCAGGGGCTACCTACGAGCAGTACTTC
TRBJ1-1 | - | TRBD1 | TRBV5-6 | CASRPRGHAEAFF | TGTGCCAGCAGGCCCAGGGGGCACGCTGAAGCTTTCTTT
TRBJ2-5 | - | TRBD2 | TRBV27 | CASSPGTSGGETQYF | TGTGCCAGCAGTCCCGGGACTAGCGGGGGAGAGACCCAGTACTTC
TRBJ1-5 | few | - | TRBV11-2 | CASSLFLDQPQHF | TGTGCCAGCAGCTTATTTTTAGATCAGCCCCAGCATTTT
TRBJ2-5 | - | - | TRBV10-2 | CASGLAGTGETQYF | TGCGCCAGCGGACTTGCAGGGACTGGGGAGACCCAGTACTTC
TRBJ2-1 | - | TRBD2 | TRBV13 | CASSLVASGIYNEQFF | TGTGCCAGCAGCTTAGTTGCTAGCGGGATCTACAATGAGCAGTTCTTC
TRBJ2-5 | - | - | TRBV11-1 | CASSLEPWETQYF | TGTGCCAGCAGCTTAGAGCCTTGGGAGACCCAGTACTTC
TRBJ1-2 | - | - | TRBV7-9 | CASSVDSYGYTF | TGTGCCAGCAGCGTTGACAGCTATGGCTACACCTTC
TRBJ2-7 | - | - | TRBV6-1 | CASSEGLGGEQYF | TGTGCCAGCAGTGAGGGCCTGGGGGGCGAGCAGTACTTC
TRBJ2-1 | - | TRBD2 | TRBV5-1 | CASSLKPSGGYNEQFF | TGCGCCAGCAGCTTGAAGCCTAGCGGGGGCTACAATGAGCAGTTCTTC
TRBJ1-2 | - | - | TRBV30 | CAWSVRRDGYTF | TGTGCCTGGAGTGTACGGAGGGATGGCTACACCTTC
TRBJ2-2 | - | - | TRBV5-1 | CASSLPQAGIAGELFF | TGCGCCAGCAGCTTGCCGCAAGCGGGTATAGCCGGGGAGCTGTTTTTT
TRBJ2-1 | - | TRBD2 | TRBV10-3 | CAIRTSGENNEQFF | TGTGCCATCAGGACTAGCGGGGAAAACAATGAGCAGTTCTTC
TRBJ2-1 | - | TRBD1 | TRBV23-1 | CASSHRGHFGTGDEQFF | TGCGCCAGCAGTCATCGAGGTCACTTCGGGACAGGCGATGAGCAGTTCTTC
TRBJ1-1 | - | TRBD1 | TRBV7-3 | CASSSARQGNTEAFF | TGTGCCAGCAGCTCAGCCCGACAGGGGAACACTGAAGCTTTCTTT
TRBJ1-5 | - | TRBD1 | TRBV2 | CASSTGTGGLDQPQHF | TGTGCCAGCAGTACCGGGACAGGGGGTCTCGATCAGCCCCAGCATTTT
TRBJ1-1 | - | TRBD1 | TRBV7-9 | CASSINRDSEAFF | TGTGCCAGCAGCATAAACCGGGACAGTGAAGCTTTCTTT
TRBJ1-1 | - | - | TRBV5-5 | CASSFAGRTEAFF | TGTGCCAGCAGCTTTGCCGGGAGGACTGAAGCTTTCTTT
TRBJ1-5 | - | - | TRBV11-2 | CASSPDTYSNQPQHF | TGTGCCAGCAGCCCGGACACATATAGCAATCAGCCCCAGCATTTT
TRBJ1-3 | - | TRBD1 | TRBV5-4 | CASSRQGSGNTIYF | TGTGCCAGCAGCCGACAGGGTTCTGGAAACACCATATATTTT
TRBJ2-5 | - | TRBD2 | TRBV6-5 | CASSTSGWETQYF | TGTGCCAGCAGTACTAGCGGTTGGGAGACCCAGTACTTC
TRBJ2-7 | - | TRBD2 | TRBV4-1 | CASSPSTSGTSGSYEQYF | TGCGCCAGCAGCCCTTCCACCTCCGGGACTAGCGGGTCTTACGAGCAGTACTTC
TRBJ1-6 | - | - | TRBV10-3 | CAISEQTGKNNSPLHF | TGTGCCATCAGTGAACAAACAGGGAAAAATAATTCACCCCTCCACTTT
TRBJ1-5 | once | - | TRBV29-1 | CSVVRGSNQPQHF | TGCAGCGTTGTCAGGGGTAGCAATCAGCCCCAGCATTTT